Below are 30 T cell receptor beta chains sequenced from a single sample in a study of identical twins. One entry per CDR3 protein results from TCRdb running MiXCR on the 5' RACE reads. The sample shows 700,000 or so distinct CDR3 sequences, about 9.4% of them seen only once. This sample also appeared in a second study, on yellow fever vaccine responses in identical twins.

Sequenced material: PBMCs. Every receptor here comes from a woman in her late teens or twenties in good health.

This clonotype was picked up many times. The chain combines TRBV4-2 with TRBJ1-1; tentative D call: TRBD1 (5 bases). This CDR3 is 15 amino acids long. Trimming removed 1 base from V and 5 bases from J, with 14 bases in between. Germline CDR1 and CDR2: LGHNA and YNFKEQ. The CDR3 nucleotides read TGTGCCAGCAGCCAAGGAGGGGTGGCCAGGACTGAAGCTTTCTTT. Translating it yields CASSQGGVARTEAFF.

This clonotype was observed many times. The V and J genes are TRBV20-1 and TRBJ2-7; 7 bases agree with TRBD2. This CDR3 region has 16 residues. V shed 0 bases and J 6 bases; nucleotides not matched to a gene: 14. Germline V gives CDR1 DFQATT, CDR2 SNEGSKA (reference sequence). The CDR3 loop reads CSARDSRGSLSREQYF. CDR3 DNA sequence: TGCAGTGCTAGAGATTCTCGCGGGAGCCTAAGTCGCGAGCAGTACTTC.

This clonotype occurred many times. This chain links TRBV10-3 with TRBJ2-5, with D perhaps matching TRBD2 (6 bases). Germline assignment: CDR1 ENHRY and CDR2 SYGVKD. The V end lost 4 bases, the J end lost 2 bases, and 17 bases lay between the germline ends. There are 16 residues in the CDR3. The CDR3 protein is CAISGPGLESQETQYF. In DNA form, the CDR3 reads TGTGCCATCAGTGGGCCGGGACTCGAAAGTCAAGAGACCCAGTACTTC.

The chain links TRBV5-1 to TRBJ2-1; D perhaps matches TRBD1 (6 bases). The CDR3 loop spans 16 amino acids. With 0 bases removed from V and 1 base from J, the gap between germline ends came to 11 bases. The V gene's germline CDR1 is SGHRS and CDR2 YFSETQ. CDR3 bases: TGCGCCAGCAGCTTGGATGGGGGCCTTTCCTACAATGAGCAGTTCTTC. Translation: CASSLDGGLSYNEQFF.

The chain carries TRBV6-5 and TRBJ1-2; 11 bases are shared with TRBD1. Germline-derived CDR1 and CDR2 are MNHEY and SVGAGI. Trimming removed 0 bases from V and 5 bases from J; junction bases left unmatched: 5. CDR3 length: 16 amino acids. This CDR3 reads CASSYSPGQGGYGYTF. Written as DNA, the CDR3 is TGTGCCAGCAGTTACTCACCGGGACAGGGGGGATATGGCTACACCTTC.

This clonotype was counted only a few times. The CDR3 region has the DNA TGTGCCTGGAGTGTACGTGGTGGGAAGGGACACACCGGGGAGCTGTTTTTT. Encoded protein: CAWSVRGGKGHTGELFF. The rearrangement links TRBV30 to TRBJ2-2; D is possibly TRBD1 or TRBD2 (5 bases each). Trimming removed 0 bases at V and 3 bases at J, with 17 bases between. CDR3 length equals 17 residues. Per the germline V gene, CDR1 is GTSNPN and CDR2 is SVGIG (reference sequence).

This clonotype was observed a few times. The chain links TRBV20-1 to TRBJ1-2; D ambiguous. CDR3 length: 14 residues. Germline CDR1 DFQATT, CDR2 SNEGSKA (reference sequence). Written as DNA, the CDR3 is TGCACCGTCTCCGCCTCGGCCGAGGGCTATGGCTACACCTTC. It specifies CTVSASAEGYGYTF.

V usage is TRBV28 and J usage is TRBJ1-1, with D possibly matching TRBD1 (5 bases). CDR1 and CDR2 from the germline V gene are MDHEN and SYDVKM. This CDR3 comprises 14 residues. Deletions cut 6 bases from V and 5 bases from J, with 16 bases between. CDR3 nucleotide sequence: TGTGCCAGCAGCCCCGGCGAGGGGCATACTGAAGCTTTCTTT. This codes for CASSPGEGHTEAFF.

The rearrangement links TRBV12-3 or TRBV12-4 to TRBJ2-7; no firm D call. V shed 3 bases and J shed 3 bases, with 9 bases lying between them. The CDR3 has 13 amino acids. CDR3 in DNA: TGTGCCAGCAGTTTTACACCGTTCTACGAGCAGTACTTC. Protein: CASSFTPFYEQYF.

This clonotype was observed many times. The gene calls are TRBV12-3 or TRBV12-4 and TRBJ1-6; no definite D call. CDR3 length: 14 residues. Trimming cost V 4 bases and J 10 bases, with 14 bases left between them. The CDR3 protein is CASSWFGEGSPLHF. As DNA, the CDR3 is TGTGCCAGCAGTTGGTTTGGGGAGGGATCACCCCTCCACTTT.

This chain connects TRBV7-2 to TRBJ1-6, with D tentatively TRBD1 (6 bases). The germline V gene has CDR1 SGHTA and CDR2 FQGNSA. With 5 bases removed from V and 8 bases from J, the gap between germline ends came to 16 bases. The CDR3 runs 15 residues. CDR3 coding DNA: TGTGCCAGCAGCGGGCGTACAGGGTTCCATTCACCCCTCCACTTT. This codes for CASSGRTGFHSPLHF.

The chain carries TRBV28 and TRBJ2-3, with 9 bases fitting TRBD2. Germline V gene lookup returns CDR1 MDHEN and CDR2 SYDVKM. Trimming at V came to 0 bases and at J to 1 base, leaving 2 bases not matched to a gene. CDR3 length: 16 amino acids. The CDR3, as DNA: TGTGCCAGCAGTTTATGGGGACTAGCCGGCACAGATACGCAGTATTTT. Protein product: CASSLWGLAGTDTQYF.

This chain connects TRBV10-3 to TRBJ2-5, with TRBD2 matching over 9 bases. CDR3 length equals 14 residues. Trimming at V came to 2 bases and at J to 4 bases, leaving 2 bases not matched to a gene. In germline, CDR1 is ENHRY, CDR2 SYGVKD. The CDR3 reads CAISEAAGGETQYF. The CDR3 DNA reads as TGTGCCATCAGTGAGGCAGCGGGGGGAGAGACCCAGTACTTC.

The gene calls are TRBV7-8 and TRBJ1-1; D is unresolved. V lost 3 bases and J lost 1, with 9 bases in between. This CDR3 comprises 14 residues. Germline assignment: CDR1 SGHVS and CDR2 FQNEAQ. DNA of the CDR3: TGTGCCAGCAGCTTTCACCCAGGGAACACTGAAGCTTTCTTT. Translating gives CASSFHPGNTEAFF.

This clonotype was detected many times. This chain links TRBV24-1 with TRBJ2-5; D is uncertain. The CDR3 is 12 amino acids. Per the germline V gene, CDR1 is KGHDR and CDR2 is SFDVKD. The V gene lost 0 bases and the J gene lost 4 bases, with 2 bases spanning the gap. The CDR3 protein is CATSDLTETQYF. In DNA form, the CDR3 reads TGTGCCACCAGTGATTTGACAGAGACCCAGTACTTC.

A few counts support this clonotype. J is TRBJ2-7 and V is TRBV20-1, with 8 positions matching TRBD2. Germline CDR1 DFQATT, CDR2 SNEGSKA (reference sequence). The V segment lost 0 bases and the J segment 5 bases; nucleotides outside the gene matches: 6. CDR3 length: 14 residues. The CDR3: CSAREGGGIHEQYF. The DNA for the CDR3 is TGCAGTGCTAGAGAGGGCGGGGGGATTCACGAGCAGTACTTC.

This clonotype was found a few times. The chain recombines TRBV11-2 with TRBJ2-1, with 10 bases that match TRBD2. The V gene's germline CDR1 is SGHAT and CDR2 FQNNGV. The CDR3 contains 15 residues. V dropped 3 bases and J dropped 11; count of bases not matched to a gene: 10. CDR3 coding DNA: TGTGCCAGCAGCTTGACTCTACTAGCGGGATCACAGCAGTTCTTC. Translating gives CASSLTLLAGSQQFF. Using reference TRBV11-2 and TRBJ2-1 for the parts outside the CDR3, the full variable domain is EAGVAQSPRYKIIEKRQSVAFWCNPISGHATLYWYQQILGQGPKLLIQFQNNGVVDDSQLPKDRFSAERLKGVDSTLKIQPAKLEDSAVYLCASSLTLLAGSQQFFGPGTRLTVL.

In its sample, this clonotype was seen a few times. This sequence joins TRBV12-3 or TRBV12-4 and TRBJ2-3; TRBD2 matches at 10 bases. The trim removed 6 bases at V and 4 bases at J, leaving 10 bases unmatched. CDR3 length equals 16 residues. CDR3: CASSASQRGGADTQYF. CDR3 nucleotides: TGTGCCAGCAGCGCTAGCCAGCGGGGGGGAGCAGATACGCAGTATTTT.

The rearrangement links TRBV2 to TRBJ1-1; no reliable D call. The CDR3 loop spans 11 amino acids. In germline, CDR1 is SNHLY, CDR2 FYNNEI. The CDR3 loop reads CATFLNTEAFF. The CDR3 coding sequence is TGTGCTACGTTTCTGAACACTGAAGCTTTCTTT.

This clonotype was observed a few times. The chain carries TRBV7-9 and TRBJ2-7, with 7 positions matching TRBD1. Unmatched junction bases numbered 15, after V lost 8 bases and J lost 5 bases. This CDR3 comprises 15 residues. The germline CDR1 and CDR2 sequences are SEHNR and FQNEAQ (reference sequence). CDR3 coding DNA: TGTGCCAGCGGCGTCAGACAGGGTGTTTTGAACGAGCAGTACTTC. Translating gives CASGVRQGVLNEQYF.

This clonotype came up many times. The chain uses TRBV7-2 and TRBJ2-7; D might be TRBD1 (6 bases). Per the germline V gene, CDR1 is SGHTA and CDR2 is FQGNSA. V dropped 1 base and J dropped 1 base, with 11 bases sitting between them. This CDR3 contains 15 residues. The DNA for the CDR3 is TGTGCCAGCAGCTTAGGTTGGGACATATCCTACGAGCAGTACTTC. Translated: CASSLGWDISYEQYF.

This clonotype was observed many times. The chain combines TRBV7-9 with TRBJ2-3; D might be TRBD2 (6 bases). The CDR3 runs to 15 residues. CDR1 is SEHNR, CDR2 FQNEAQ, per germline (reference sequence). V shed 5 bases and J shed 1 base, with 13 bases lying between them. The CDR3 coding sequence is TGTGCCAGCAGCCTCCGGGGCGGGGGCACAGATACGCAGTATTTT. This translates into CASSLRGGGTDTQYF.

This chain joins TRBV24-1 and TRBJ2-1; no clear D. The CDR3 runs to 13 residues. Trimming shortened V by 5 bases and J by 4 bases, and 8 bases separated the two germline ends. The germline gives CDR1 KGHDR, CDR2 SFDVKD. The CDR3 nucleotides read TGTGCCACCAGTGCGGAGCGTTACAATGAGCAGTTCTTC. Translation gives CATSAERYNEQFF.

This clonotype appeared many times. The V gene is TRBV3-1, the J gene TRBJ2-7; TRBD2 might be the D (5 bases). With 7 bases removed from V and 1 base from J, the gap between germline ends came to 20 bases. Germline V gene sequence: CDR1 LGHDT, CDR2 YNNKEL (reference sequence). This CDR3 is built from 16 residues. The chain's CDR3 is CASTPNGSFRSYEQYF. The CDR3 coding sequence is TGTGCCAGCACCCCTAATGGGAGTTTTAGATCCTACGAGCAGTACTTC.

This clonotype showed up just a few times. The chain recombines TRBV10-3 with TRBJ1-2, with D perhaps TRBD1 (5 bases). The V end was cut by 4 bases, the J end by 8 bases, with 14 bases between. CDR1 is ENHRY, CDR2 SYGVKD, per germline. This CDR3 spans 13 amino acids. The CDR3 loop reads CAISGQEGVGYTF. The CDR3 nucleotides are TGTGCCATCAGTGGCCAGGAAGGGGTCGGCTACACCTTC.

This clonotype was seen a few times. The gene calls are TRBV29-1 and TRBJ2-3; D not resolved. Between the trimmed V and J ends, which lost 3 bases and 11 bases, there was a span of 12 bases. The germline V gene encodes CDR1 SQVTM and CDR2 ANQGSEA. This CDR3 is 11 amino acids long. The chain's CDR3 is CSVEVNTVQYF. DNA for the CDR3: TGCAGCGTTGAGGTGAACACGGTGCAGTATTTT.

This clonotype was observed at least ten times. CDR3 nucleotides: TGTGCCAGCAGTTTATCGGGGGGGGGGTCCTACGAGCAGTACTTC. It is translated as CASSLSGGGSYEQYF. The chain recombines TRBV27 with TRBJ2-7; 7 bases match TRBD2. The junction had 3 bases not matched to a gene; V was cut back by 0 bases and J by 1 base. Germline V gene sequence: CDR1 MNHEY, CDR2 SMNVEV (reference sequence). CDR3 length equals 15 residues.

CDR3 nucleotide sequence: TGCAGTGCTAGAGATTCTCTAGCGGGGGATACCGGGGAGCTGTTTTTT. It is translated as CSARDSLAGDTGELFF. The chain carries TRBV20-1 and TRBJ2-2; 10 bases are a match to TRBD2. The CDR3 sequence is 16 residues long. In germline, CDR1 is DFQATT, CDR2 SNEGSKA (reference sequence). After removal of 0 bases from V and 5 bases from J, the junction contained 6 bases not matched to a gene.

The table lists this clonotype with a few counts. The chain links TRBV7-8 to TRBJ2-2; 10 bases line up with TRBD1. The CDR3 consists of 15 residues. Germline V CDR1 and CDR2: SGHVS, FQNEAQ. With 4 bases clipped from V and 4 bases from J, the junction kept 3 bases outside the gene matches. CDR3 loop: CASSWGQGSTGELFF. CDR3 coding DNA: TGTGCCAGCAGCTGGGGACAGGGGAGCACCGGGGAGCTGTTTTTT. The whole variable domain, filled in from reference TRBV7-8 and TRBJ2-2, reads GAGVSQSPRYKVAKRGQDVALRCDPISGHVSLFWYQQALGQGPEFLTYFQNEAQLDKSGLPSDRFFAERPEGSVSTLKIQRTQQEDSAVYLCASSWGQGSTGELFFGEGSRLTVL.

This chain joins TRBV28 and TRBJ1-1, with D perhaps matching TRBD1 (6 bases). Germline CDR1 reads MDHEN; CDR2 reads SYDVKM. CDR3 length equals 14 residues. The V end was cut by 3 bases, the J end by 7 bases, with 15 bases between. The CDR3 loop reads CASSFVGGGDEAFF. CDR3 nucleotides: TGTGCCAGCAGTTTTGTAGGGGGGGGGGATGAAGCTTTCTTT. The entire variable domain, with the rest obtained from reference TRBV28 and TRBJ1-1, is as follows: DVKVTQSSRYLVKRTGEKVFLECVQDMDHENMFWYRQDPGLGLRLIYFSYDVKMKEKGDIPEGYSVSREKKERFSLILESASTNQTSMYLCASSFVGGGDEAFFGQGTRLTVV.